Below are 31 T cell receptor beta chains sequenced from a single sample in a study of blood T cell repertoires in COVID-19. Sequencing used immunoSEQ multiplex PCR; TCRdb keeps in-frame clones, though not all of them. The table shows 150,000 to 200,000 clones, with 80% to 85% occurring only once. The source material was peripheral blood. The source of these receptors is a man between 18 and 35 years old with active or convalescent COVID-19.

The chain carries TRBV19 and TRBJ1-1, with TRBD1 as a possible D gene (6 bases). Germline lookup yields CDR1 LNHDA and CDR2 SQIVND (reference sequence). CDR3 length: 13 amino acids. Trimming left V 7 bases short and J 0 bases short, with 9 bases between. CDR3 in amino acids: CASTPGVNTEAFF. The CDR3 DNA follows: TGTGCCAGTACCCCAGGGGTGAACACTGAAGCTTTCTTT.

This chain uses TRBV5-1 with TRBJ1-1; D not certain. Germline CDR1 and CDR2: SGHRS and YFSETQ. V was shortened by 1 base and J by 6 bases, with 13 bases between the two germline ends. The CDR3 extends over 14 amino acids. This CDR3 is CASSLSLEGSEAFF. The CDR3 coding sequence is TGCGCCAGCAGCTTGTCCCTGGAGGGATCTGAAGCTTTCTTT.

The chain links TRBV6-6 to TRBJ2-5; no clear D gene. Germline CDR1 MNHNY, CDR2 SVGAGI (reference sequence). V dropped 7 bases and J dropped 4 bases, with 10 bases sitting between them. This CDR3 region has 12 residues. CDR3 coding DNA: TGTGCCAGCACGTATAGCCGAGAGACCCAGTACTTC. Amino acids: CASTYSRETQYF.

The chain uses TRBV21-1 and TRBJ1-3. TRBV21-1 has pseudogene status. The CDR3 totals 17 residues. CDR3 amino acids: CASSKEAKKGVENTIYF. The CDR3 DNA reads as TGTGCCAGCAGCAAAGAAGCAAAAAAAGGAGTGGAAAACACCATATATTTT.

The DNA for the CDR3 is TGTGCTAGTGGTTCGGGGGGGGACGAGCAGTACTTC. It codes for CASGSGGDEQYF. This chain links TRBV12-5 with TRBJ2-7; 8 positions match TRBD2. Germline assignment: CDR1 LGHNT and CDR2 FRNRAP. The CDR3 covers 12 residues. The J segment lost 5 bases and the V segment lost 4 bases, leaving 1 base of the junction unmatched.

CDR3 sequence (DNA): TGTGCCAGCAGTTTTTTTCGACAGGGGGCGTCGGAAAAACTGTTTTTT. The encoded protein is CASSFFRQGASEKLFF. J is TRBJ1-4 and V is TRBV2, with 10 bases fitting TRBD1. The CDR3 length is 16 residues. The V gene end was trimmed by 5 bases and the J gene end by 8 bases; junction bases not matched to a gene: 11. Germline values: CDR1 SNHLY, CDR2 FYNNEI.

V gene TRBV10-3 combines with J gene TRBJ1-2; 9 bases align to TRBD1. Per germline, CDR1 ENHRY and CDR2 SYGVKD. This CDR3 has 14 residues. Unmatched junction bases numbered 3, after V lost 2 bases and J lost 5 bases. The CDR3 sequence is CAISEDRGKYGYTF. As DNA, the CDR3 is TGTGCCATCAGTGAGGACAGGGGGAAGTATGGCTACACCTTC.

The rearrangement joins TRBV7-6 to TRBJ2-2; a weak D match, TRBD2 (5 bases). Trimming took 0 bases from V and 5 from J, leaving 13 bases between them. From germline, CDR1 is SGHVS and CDR2 FNYEAQ. The CDR3 extends over 16 amino acids. The CDR3 spells CASSLARGSATGELFF. The CDR3 DNA sequence: TGTGCCAGCAGCTTAGCACGGGGTAGCGCAACCGGGGAGCTGTTTTTT.

J is TRBJ2-3 and V is TRBV6-5, with 9 bases fitting TRBD1. V shed 6 bases and J 4 bases; nucleotides not matched to a gene: 11. CDR1 MNHEY and CDR2 SVGAGI come from the germline V gene. This CDR3 has 16 residues. As DNA, the CDR3 is TGTGCCAGCAGCTACCCGGGACAGGGAATCTCAGATACGCAGTATTTT. It specifies CASSYPGQGISDTQYF.

The CDR3 sequence is CASSLGREVGYEQYF. For the CDR3, the DNA is TGTGCCAGCAGCTTAGGGCGGGAGGTCGGTTACGAGCAGTACTTC. The chain couples TRBV7-2 to TRBJ2-7; 8 nucleotides line up with TRBD2. This CDR3 has 15 residues. CDR1 SGHTA and CDR2 FQGNSA come from the germline V gene. After removal of 1 base from V and 4 bases from J, the junction contained 6 bases not matched to a gene.

The chain links TRBV7-6 to TRBJ2-3, with D maybe TRBD1 (5 bases). The germline CDR1 and CDR2 sequences are SGHVS and FNYEAQ. This CDR3 spans 13 amino acids. V lost 3 bases, J lost 2 bases, and 6 bases lay in between. CDR3 coding DNA: TGTGCCAGCAGCTTCAGGGTCACAGATACGCAGTATTTT. Amino acids: CASSFRVTDTQYF.

This sequence joins TRBV4-3 and TRBJ2-3; 11 bases align to TRBD2. Germline CDR1 reads LGHNA; CDR2 reads YSLEER. V lost 4 bases and J lost 0; bases outside the gene matches: 0. The CDR3 runs 15 residues. The CDR3 protein is CASSRTSGSTDTQYF. CDR3 nucleotide sequence: TGCGCCAGCAGCCGGACTAGCGGGAGCACAGATACGCAGTATTTT.

The J gene is TRBJ1-6, the V gene TRBV15; D not resolved. CDR3 length: 13 amino acids. Germline V gives CDR1 LNHNV, CDR2 YYDKDF (reference sequence). Trimming removed 0 bases from V and 14 bases from J, with 11 bases in between. The CDR3 sequence is CATSRDSAGTLHF. In DNA, the CDR3 is TGTGCCACCAGCAGAGATTCGGCGGGGACCCTCCACTTT.

This clone was counted once. The chain carries TRBV18 and TRBJ1-1; 7 nucleotides agree with TRBD1. The germline CDR1 and CDR2 sequences are KGHSH and LQKENI. The CDR3 has 17 amino acids. V was clipped by 0 bases and J by 0 bases; unmatched bases: 7. The CDR3 nucleotides read TGTGCCAGCTCACCACCCAGGGCAGGGGGGTTGAACACTGAAGCTTTCTTT. Residues: CASSPPRAGGLNTEAFF.

This chain links TRBV19 with TRBJ2-7; 11 bases agree with TRBD1. CDR1 LNHDA and CDR2 SQIVND come from the germline V gene (reference sequence). CDR3 size: 13 residues. V was pared by 9 bases and J by 2 bases, with 3 bases of the junction left unmatched. CDR3 amino acids: CASGTGGTYEQYF. The CDR3, as DNA: TGTGCCAGCGGGACAGGGGGTACCTACGAGCAGTACTTC.

This clone was counted ten times or more. J is TRBJ1-3 and V is TRBV7-2; D unclear. The CDR3 is made up of 17 amino acids. Germline CDR1 and CDR2: SGHTA and FQGNSA. V lost 2 bases and J lost 0, with 14 bases in between. CDR3 in amino acids: CASSLMGALLSGNTIYF. The CDR3 DNA reads as TGTGCCAGCAGCTTAATGGGCGCGCTTCTCTCTGGAAACACCATATATTTT. The full variable domain, completed using reference TRBV7-2 and TRBJ1-3, is GAGVSQSPSNKVTEKGKDVELRCDPISGHTALYWYRQSLGQGLEFLIYFQGNSAPDKSGLPSDRFSAERTGGSVSTLTIQRTQQEDSAVYLCASSLMGALLSGNTIYFGEGSWLTVV.

The J gene is TRBJ2-1, the V gene TRBV24-1, with TRBD1 matching 7 bases. In germline, CDR1 is KGHDR, CDR2 SFDVKD. CDR3 length: 15 amino acids. Trimming took 2 bases from V and 6 from J; bases not matched to a gene: 6. CDR3 residues: CATSDSRTGFNEQFF. In DNA, the CDR3 is TGTGCCACCAGTGATTCACGGACAGGCTTCAATGAGCAGTTCTTC.

In its sample, this clone was seen once. V gene TRBV18 combines with J gene TRBJ1-5; 7 bases are a match to TRBD1. There are 16 residues in the CDR3. Looked up from germline, CDR1 is KGHSH and CDR2 is LQKENI. V was clipped by 1 base and J by 0 bases; unmatched bases: 3. The DNA for the CDR3 is TGTGCCAGCTCACCACAGGGGGCTTATAGCAATCAGCCCCAGCATTTT. Amino acids: CASSPQGAYSNQPQHF.

This chain connects TRBV12-3 or TRBV12-4 to TRBJ2-1, with D maybe TRBD2 (6 bases). The CDR3 runs 13 residues. Trimming took off 7 bases at V and 3 bases at J, with 10 bases between the two ends. DNA of the CDR3: TGTGCCAGCACACGCGGGAACTACAATGAGCAGTTCTTC. Its protein is CASTRGNYNEQFF.

The chain employs TRBV18 and TRBJ1-1, with D perhaps matching TRBD1 (6 bases). This CDR3 spans 13 amino acids. The V gene's germline CDR1 is KGHSH and CDR2 LQKENI. Deletions cut 6 bases from V and 3 bases from J, with 11 bases between. CDR3 nucleotides: TGTGCCAGCTCCACAAAGGGGGACACTGAAGCTTTCTTT. Translated: CASSTKGDTEAFF.

V and J are TRBV18 and TRBJ2-5; 10 nucleotides align to TRBD2. CDR3 length: 15 residues. Germline-derived CDR1 and CDR2 are KGHSH and LQKENI. The trim removed 0 bases at V and 3 bases at J, leaving 1 base unmatched. The CDR3 here is CASSPPGLAKETQYF. DNA of the CDR3: TGTGCCAGCTCACCACCGGGACTAGCGAAAGAGACCCAGTACTTC.

The chain combines TRBV6-5 with TRBJ2-7; possibly TRBD2 for D (5 bases). This CDR3 region has 14 residues. Per germline, CDR1 MNHEY and CDR2 SVGAGI. Trimming removed 7 bases from V and 4 bases from J, with 17 bases in between. The CDR3, as DNA: TGTGCCAGCAACGCGGGTCCTACCGCTTACGAGCAGTACTTC. Protein: CASNAGPTAYEQYF.

Regarding this clone: Additional DNA sequences in this sample encode the identical CDR3. This chain connects TRBV2 to TRBJ2-1; D remains ambiguous. CDR3 size: 11 residues. Trimming shortened V by 7 bases and J by 5 bases, and 6 bases separated the two germline ends. CDR1 is SNHLY, CDR2 FYNNEI, per germline. The CDR3 DNA reads as TGTGCCAGCACGAGGAACAATGAGCAGTTCTTC. Its translation is CASTRNNEQFF.

This chain joins TRBV28 and TRBJ1-1; 10 bases map to TRBD1. Trimming removed 1 base from V and 2 bases from J; junction bases left unmatched: 7. The CDR3 covers 17 residues. The germline CDR1 and CDR2 sequences are MDHEN and SYDVKM. The chain's CDR3 is CASSLLGQGDFNTEAFF. The CDR3 nucleotides read TGTGCCAGCAGTTTATTAGGACAGGGGGATTTTAACACTGAAGCTTTCTTT.

The rearrangement joins TRBV18 to TRBJ2-7; possible D gene TRBD1, 6 bases. With 3 bases removed from V and 0 bases from J, the gap between germline ends came to 12 bases. Germline V CDR1 and CDR2: KGHSH, LQKENI. The CDR3 loop spans 15 amino acids. CDR3 amino acids: CASSPTTGPSYEQYF. Here the CDR3 DNA reads TGTGCCAGCTCACCTACGACAGGCCCCTCCTACGAGCAGTACTTC.

This clone has only a few counts. The chain combines TRBV15 with TRBJ1-1, with TRBD1 identical over 7 bases. CDR3 length equals 13 residues. The V segment lost 5 bases and the J segment 5 bases; nucleotides outside the gene matches: 5. Germline loops: CDR1 LNHNV, CDR2 YYDKDF (reference sequence). CDR3 in DNA: TGTGCCACCAGCCTCACACAGGGGACTGAAGCTTTCTTT. It is translated as CATSLTQGTEAFF.

This chain joins TRBV6-5 and TRBJ2-3; possible D gene TRBD2, 6 bases. Germline values: CDR1 MNHEY, CDR2 SVGAGI. The CDR3 has 14 residues. The V gene lost 6 bases and the J gene lost 4 bases, with 14 bases spanning the gap. Here the CDR3 DNA reads TGTGCCAGCAGACTAGCCGGGACTTCAGATACGCAGTATTTT. Its translation: CASRLAGTSDTQYF.

The V and J genes are TRBV2 and TRBJ1-5; a possible D gene is TRBD1 (6 bases). In germline, CDR1 is SNHLY, CDR2 FYNNEI. The CDR3 has 15 amino acids. Trimming left V 1 base short and J 3 bases short, with 10 bases between. The CDR3 DNA reads as TGTGCCAGCAGTGAAGGACAGGTCAACAATCAGCCCCAGCATTTT. It encodes CASSEGQVNNQPQHF.

The rearrangement links TRBV3-1 (or the pseudogene TRBV3-2) to TRBJ1-5; TRBD1 might be the D (5 bases). V was cut by 4 bases and J by 9 bases, with 19 bases left in between. The V gene's germline CDR1 is LGHDT and CDR2 YNNKEL (reference sequence). This CDR3 contains 15 residues. CDR3 protein: CASSLRKGPEWPQHF. The CDR3 nucleotides are TGTGCCAGCAGCCTGCGGAAGGGGCCGGAGTGGCCCCAGCATTTT.

The chain employs TRBV12-3 or TRBV12-4 and TRBJ1-4; the D is unclear. V was trimmed by 6 bases and J by 8 bases, leaving 10 bases between them. The CDR3 consists of 12 residues. DNA for the CDR3: TGTGCCAGCAGGTATAGTGAGGAAAAACTGTTTTTT. Protein: CASRYSEEKLFF.

V gene TRBV27 combines with J gene TRBJ2-3; 11 bases match TRBD2. The CDR3 extends over 17 amino acids. Germline V CDR1 and CDR2: MNHEY, SMNVEV (reference sequence). Trimming took 1 base from V and 4 from J; bases not matched to a gene: 7. CDR3 sequence reads: CASSLLVTSGRADTQYF. CDR3 nucleotide sequence: TGTGCCAGCAGTTTATTAGTCACTAGCGGGAGAGCAGATACGCAGTATTTT.